Listed below are T cell receptor beta chains from one sample, sequenced in a study of monozygotic twins with inflammatory bowel disease. TCRdb reprocessed the 5' RACE reads, with one entry per CDR3 protein and no DNA. The sample includes 150,000 to 200,000 distinct CDR3 sequences. Sequenced material: blood. The source is a human donor with ulcerative colitis or Crohn's disease, or a healthy co-twin of an affected twin (not recorded which). The CDR3 runs from the conserved cysteine through the conserved F or W.

j_call v_call cdr3_aa
TRBJ2-3 TRBV21-1 CASSPYTGYLTSDTQYF
TRBJ2-2 TRBV14 CASSPRDRTLRELFF
TRBJ2-2 TRBV20-1 CSAHVGGTNTGELFF
TRBJ2-6 TRBV5-5 CASSLKAGPNSGANVLTF
TRBJ2-1 TRBV28 CASSNPGTPYNEQFF
TRBJ1-4 TRBV27 CASRPRTGGIWEKLSF
TRBJ2-6 TRBV20-1 CSARYRGSSSGANVLTF
TRBJ2-7 TRBV7-2 CASSLSPGQVYEQYF
TRBJ1-4 TRBV9 CASSPEGGLNEKLFF
TRBJ1-1 TRBV7-6 CASSLWGPRGTEAFF
TRBJ2-7 TRBV3-1 CASSQEDIYEQYF
TRBJ2-7 TRBV4-3 CASSPSDRGYEQYF
TRBJ1-6 TRBV27 CASSLWTVSYNSPLHF
TRBJ1-4 TRBV18 CASSRLIPGQGPEKLFF
TRBJ2-1 TRBV28 CASRGRGLSGLSSYNEQFF
TRBJ2-7 TRBV5-1 CASKSDRGKAYEQYF
TRBJ1-1 TRBV7-2 CASTRGGGYTEAFF
TRBJ1-5 TRBV20-1 CSARPPTVGNQPQHF
TRBJ1-4 TRBV19 CCTATNEKLFF
TRBJ1-1 TRBV4-2 CASSHPRNDAPERRYMNTEAFF
TRBJ1-1 TRBV12-3/TRBV12-4 CASRGTESIAFF
TRBJ1-4 TRBV5-1 CASSPGRGGEGEKLFF
TRBJ1-2 TRBV20-1 CSARDGTDANYGYTF
TRBJ2-6 TRBV6-5 CASEVSGANVLTF
TRBJ2-1 TRBV7-4 CASSLTGMLAGGNEQFF
TRBJ2-3 TRBV2 CASSEDWGRDTQYF
TRBJ1-5 TRBV18 CASSNQVGTNQPQHF
TRBJ2-7 TRBV27 CASSPTAGAPYEQYF
TRBJ2-5 TRBV28 CASRSGGPMLETQYF
TRBJ2-2 TRBV11-2 CASSSVGGRTGELFF
TRBJ2-7 TRBV5-1 CASSSRQTYEQYF
TRBJ2-3 TRBV28 CASSSRPVWAQQLSGTQYF
TRBJ2-2 TRBV20-1 CSGGAENTGELFF
TRBJ2-5 TRBV20-1 CSARDFGQGQETQYF
TRBJ2-6 TRBV7-2 CASSTTGTGANVLTF
TRBJ1-5 TRBV20-1 CSAYARGDRGIGSNQPQHF
TRBJ2-7 TRBV6-2/TRBV6-3 CASSYDRHSGREQYF
TRBJ2-5 TRBV7-2 CASSLARDYQETQYF
TRBJ1-1 TRBV2 CASSEGSGAYTEAFF
TRBJ2-1 TRBV28 CASSLAGYNEQFF
TRBJ2-7 TRBV3-1 CASSQGRGQGVHEQYF
TRBJ1-3 TRBV15 CATSRVGTRGNTIYF
TRBJ2-3 TRBV6-5 CASSYSRAGAHRADTQYF
TRBJ2-7 TRBV24-1 CATSDPGTGYEQYF
TRBJ2-1 TRBV5-1 CASSLSGLSNEQFF
TRBJ1-2 TRBV13 CASSSRRGVPNAGGYTF
TRBJ2-1 TRBV5-1 CASSLEPRTRYNEQFF
TRBJ2-1 TRBV19 CASRTFQGGDNEQFF
TRBJ2-7 TRBV6-2/TRBV6-3 CASSYRGRVEQYF
TRBJ2-4 TRBV12-3/TRBV12-4 CASSSLPPIQYF
TRBJ2-2 TRBV27 CASSFSNNGLGELFF
TRBJ1-1 TRBV5-5 CASSLEWSGTEAFF
TRBJ2-4 TRBV20-1 CSAPDRESKNMQYF
TRBJ1-2 TRBV4-3 CASSQVEVGYGYTF
TRBJ2-1 TRBV12-3/TRBV12-4 CASSLRYNEQFF
TRBJ2-1 TRBV25-1 CASSRSSEQFF
TRBJ1-3 TRBV7-2 CATAISGNTIYF
TRBJ1-2 TRBV9 CASSISGSAEGYGYTF
TRBJ2-7 TRBV6-5 CASGEGVYEQYF